A single sample gave rise to the 7 T cell receptor beta chains below, sequenced in a study of blood T cell repertoires in COVID-19. Repertoires were generated with immunoSEQ multiplex PCR, while TCRdb's copy carries only in-frame clones and drops some. The sample holds under 200,000 clones; about 85% are singletons and the top ten take less than 6.5%. Sequencing input: peripheral blood. The receptor set was obtained from a woman in her fifties or sixties with COVID-19, enrolled during active disease.

The J gene is TRBJ2-2, the V gene TRBV5-1; the D is unclear. CDR1 is SGHRS, CDR2 YFSETQ, per germline. The CDR3 loop spans 13 amino acids. Trimming removed 4 bases from V and 0 bases from J, with 4 bases in between. The CDR3 reads CASSPSNTGELFF. CDR3 nucleotides: TGCGCCAGCAGCCCTTCGAACACCGGGGAGCTGTTTTTT.

The V call is TRBV7-3, the J call TRBJ2-5; D is possibly TRBD1 (6 bases). In germline, CDR1 is SGHTA, CDR2 FQGTGA. This CDR3 is 14 amino acids long. V lost 5 bases to trimming and J lost 5 bases, with 15 bases between them. The CDR3 region has the DNA TGTGCCAGCAGCGCCGGACAGTGGGGGGAGACCCAGTACTTC. Translating gives CASSAGQWGETQYF.

This chain uses TRBV4-2 with TRBJ1-4, with D unclear. V shed 3 bases and J shed 7 bases, with 6 bases lying between them. The germline CDR1 and CDR2 sequences are LGHNA and YNFKEQ. This CDR3 has 12 amino acids. The CDR3 spells CASSHAGEKLFF. The CDR3 DNA is TGTGCCAGCAGCCACGCCGGTGAAAAACTGTTTTTT.

V usage is TRBV9 and J usage is TRBJ1-6, with 9 bases identical to TRBD1. The V gene end was trimmed by 0 bases and the J gene end by 9 bases; junction bases not matched to a gene: 4. The CDR3 contains 15 residues. Germline V lookup: CDR1 SGDLS, CDR2 YYNGEE. DNA of the CDR3: TGTGCCAGCAGCGTAGTAGAGACAGGGGGTTCACCCCTCCACTTT. Translating it yields CASSVVETGGSPLHF.

The V call is TRBV5-6, the J call TRBJ1-1; TRBD1 might be the D (5 bases). Trimming left V 4 bases short and J 6 bases short, with 10 bases between. The CDR3 loop spans 12 amino acids. Germline V lookup: CDR1 SGHDT, CDR2 YYEEEE. The CDR3 DNA reads as TGTGCCAGCAGCATCGGACAATCTGAAGCTTTCTTT. Translated, it gives CASSIGQSEAFF.

The rearrangement links TRBV10-2 to TRBJ1-5; D call uncertain. V was shortened by 6 bases and J by 3 bases, with 9 bases between the two germline ends. The germline V gene has CDR1 WSHSY and CDR2 SAAADI. The CDR3 extends over 13 amino acids. CDR3 in DNA: TGCGCCAGCAGGGGAGGGAACAATCAGCCCCAGCATTTT. Its protein product is CASRGGNNQPQHF.

CDR3 nucleotide sequence: TGTGCCTGGAGCCTAGGAGTCACCGGGGAGCTGTTTTTT. Translating it yields CAWSLGVTGELFF. The chain uses TRBV30 and TRBJ2-2; no clear D. Germline CDR1 and CDR2: GTSNPN and SVGIG (reference sequence). V was clipped by 3 bases and J by 4 bases, with 9 bases between them. This CDR3 is built from 13 residues.